The sequence of this T cell receptor beta chain was determined in a study of blood T cells in healthy people across ages. Germline V CDR1 and CDR2: GTSNPN, SVGIG (reference sequence). The CDR3 spans 13 residues. V was shortened by 0 bases and J by 8 bases, with 11 bases between the two germline ends. This clonotype was seen at least ten times. A J-beta primer mix and a sample-barcoded 5' primer were used in a second PCR of about 6 to 12 cycles. Via MiXCR, TCRdb re-called the 5' RACE reads, giving one row per CDR3 protein. The sample records approximately 800,000 distinct CDR3 sequences, 25% being singletons. These sequences were also reported in another study, on T cells of mothers and their children.

This sequence joins TRBV30 and TRBJ2-1, with D perhaps TRBD2 (6 bases). Sequences were obtained from blood. The source of this sequence is a boy younger than 18 in good health. CDR3 sequence: CAWSVMPSDEQFF. The CDR3 DNA follows: TGTGCCTGGAGTGTAATGCCTAGCGATGAGCAGTTCTTC.